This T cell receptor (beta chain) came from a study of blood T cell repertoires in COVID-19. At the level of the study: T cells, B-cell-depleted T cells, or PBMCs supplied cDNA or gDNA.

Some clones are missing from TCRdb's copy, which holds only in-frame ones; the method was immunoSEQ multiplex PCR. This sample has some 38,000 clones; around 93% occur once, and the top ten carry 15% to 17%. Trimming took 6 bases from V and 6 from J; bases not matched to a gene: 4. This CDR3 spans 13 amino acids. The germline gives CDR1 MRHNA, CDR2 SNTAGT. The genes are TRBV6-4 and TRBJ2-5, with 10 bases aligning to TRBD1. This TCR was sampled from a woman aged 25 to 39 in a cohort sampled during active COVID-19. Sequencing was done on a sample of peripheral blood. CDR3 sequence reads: CASRRDRGKTQYF. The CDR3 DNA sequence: TGTGCCAGCAGGCGGGACAGGGGAAAGACCCAGTACTTC.